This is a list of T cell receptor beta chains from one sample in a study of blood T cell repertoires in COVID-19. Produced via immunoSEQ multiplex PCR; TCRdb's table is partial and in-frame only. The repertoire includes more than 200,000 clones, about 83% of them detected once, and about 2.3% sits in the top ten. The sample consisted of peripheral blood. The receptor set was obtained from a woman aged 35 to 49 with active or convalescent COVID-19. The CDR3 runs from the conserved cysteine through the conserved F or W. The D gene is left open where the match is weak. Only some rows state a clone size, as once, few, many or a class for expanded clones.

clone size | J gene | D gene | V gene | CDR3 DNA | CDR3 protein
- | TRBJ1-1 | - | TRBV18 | TGTGCCAGCTCACCAGCAAGGGGCGTAGGGAACACTGAAGCTTTCTTT | CASSPARGVGNTEAFF
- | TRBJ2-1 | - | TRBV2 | TGTGCCAGCAGTGACCTTTCCGCGGAGAGGTTATACAATGAGCAGTTCTTC | CASSDLSAERLYNEQFF
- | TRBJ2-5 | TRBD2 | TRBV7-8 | TGTGCCAGCAGCCTACTAGCGGGAGGGCAAGAGACCCAGTACTTC | CASSLLAGGQETQYF
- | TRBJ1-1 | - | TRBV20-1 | TGCAGTGCTAACAGGCACACTGAAGCTTTCTTT | CSANRHTEAFF
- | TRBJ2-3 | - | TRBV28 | TGTGCCAGCCGACTAAGTACAGATACGCAGTATTTT | CASRLSTDTQYF
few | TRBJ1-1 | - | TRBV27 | TGTGCCAGCAGTTTCCTCGGTGAAGCTTTCTTT | CASSFLGEAFF
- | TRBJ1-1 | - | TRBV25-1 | TGTGCCAGCAGCCTGACAGGAGTCACTGAAGCTTTCTTT | CASSLTGVTEAFF
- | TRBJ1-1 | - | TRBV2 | TGTGCCAGCAGTGTAACAGGATTTGGCACTGAAGCTTTCTTT | CASSVTGFGTEAFF
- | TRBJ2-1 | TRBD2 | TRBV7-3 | TGTGCCAGCAGCTTACCAACTAGCGGGAGTAATGAGCAGTTCTTC | CASSLPTSGSNEQFF
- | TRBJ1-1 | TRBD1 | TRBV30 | TGTGCCTGGACCCCGGGGACAGGCCCTGAAGCTTTCTTT | CAWTPGTGPEAFF
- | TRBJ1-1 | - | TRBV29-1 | TGCAGCGTTGGAGGAGGCGACACTGAAGCTTTCTTT | CSVGGGDTEAFF
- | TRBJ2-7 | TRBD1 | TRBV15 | TGTGCCACCAGCCGGGACAGGGATACCTACGAGCAGTACTTC | CATSRDRDTYEQYF
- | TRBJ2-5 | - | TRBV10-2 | TGCGCCAGCAGCCGCAGGTCCGAGACCCAGTACTTC | CASSRRSETQYF
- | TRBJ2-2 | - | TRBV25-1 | TGTGCCAGCAGTCCGTCAGGGCACACCGGGGAGCTGTTTTTT | CASSPSGHTGELFF
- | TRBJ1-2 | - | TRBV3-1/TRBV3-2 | TGTGCCAGCAGCCAAGACCACTTTCCCCGGGAAGGTGGCTACACCTTC | CASSQDHFPREGGYTF
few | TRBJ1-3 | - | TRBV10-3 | TGTGCCATCAGTGAGTCGATTCAGGGGACCTCTGGAAACACCATATATTTT | CAISESIQGTSGNTIYF
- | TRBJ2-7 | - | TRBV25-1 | TGTGCCAGCAGTGAATATAGCTCGGTCTCCCAGACCGAGCAGTACTTC | CASSEYSSVSQTEQYF
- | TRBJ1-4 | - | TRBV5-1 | TGCGCCAGCAGCCAAGACAGACACACGGTGGCTAATGAAAAACTGTTTTTT | CASSQDRHTVANEKLFF
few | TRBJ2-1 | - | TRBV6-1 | TGTGCCAGCAGTGAAGGAGCTGTCAATGAGCAGTTCTTC | CASSEGAVNEQFF
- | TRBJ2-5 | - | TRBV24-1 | TGTGCCACCAGCTTGAGGTCGGGGAACCAAGAGACCCAGTACTTC | CATSLRSGNQETQYF
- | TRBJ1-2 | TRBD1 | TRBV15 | TGTGCCACCAGCAGAGGGGGACAGGAGCAAAACTATGGCTACACCTTC | CATSRGGQEQNYGYTF
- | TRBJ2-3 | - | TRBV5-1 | TGCGCCAGCAGCTTGGGAGAGGGGGTTACGACAGATACGCAGTATTTT | CASSLGEGVTTDTQYF
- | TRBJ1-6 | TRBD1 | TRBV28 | TGTGCCAGCAGAGGGACAGGCGAAAATTCACCCCTCCACTTT | CASRGTGENSPLHF
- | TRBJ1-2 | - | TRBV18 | TGTGCCAGCTCCCGTCAGGCAGGGAATGATGGCTACACCTTC | CASSRQAGNDGYTF
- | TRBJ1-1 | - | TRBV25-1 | TGTGCCAGCAGTGCGCGGAACACTGAAGCTTTCTTT | CASSARNTEAFF
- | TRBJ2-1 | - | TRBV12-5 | TGTGCTAGTGGTTTGGTACTAAGCAATGAGCAGTTCTTC | CASGLVLSNEQFF
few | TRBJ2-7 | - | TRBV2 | TGTGCCAGCAGTGATTCAGGGGTCTACGAGCAGTACTTC | CASSDSGVYEQYF
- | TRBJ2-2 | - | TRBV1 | TGCACCAGCAGCCGGCGGGCTAGCGGGAGAACAGACACCGGGGAGCTGTTTTTT | CTSSRRASGRTDTGELFF
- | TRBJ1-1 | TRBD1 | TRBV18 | TGTGCCAGCTTCCGTACAGGGGGCGAAAACACTGAAGCTTTCTTT | CASFRTGGENTEAFF
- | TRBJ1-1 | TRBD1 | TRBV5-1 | TGCGCCAGCAGCTTTGGGACAGGGGGCTTCACTGAAGCTTTCTTT | CASSFGTGGFTEAFF
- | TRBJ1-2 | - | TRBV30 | TGTGCCTGGGCCTCCCGCTATGGCTACACCTTC | CAWASRYGYTF
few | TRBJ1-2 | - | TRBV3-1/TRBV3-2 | TGTGCCAGCAGCCAACTGGGAGTTAACTATGGCTACACCTTC | CASSQLGVNYGYTF
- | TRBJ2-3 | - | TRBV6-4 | TGTGCCAGCAGTGCCGGGACTAGCACAGATACGCAGTATTTT | CASSAGTSTDTQYF
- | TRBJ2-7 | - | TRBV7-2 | TGTGCCAGCAGCTTAGGGCTTTCCTACGAGCAGTACTTC | CASSLGLSYEQYF
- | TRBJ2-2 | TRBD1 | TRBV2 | TGTGCCAGCAGACAGGGGGCGTCTGGGGAGCTGTTTTTT | CASRQGASGELFF
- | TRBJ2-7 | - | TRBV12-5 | TGTGCTAGTGCGAGCGAGGTAGCGGTGGGACAGTACTTC | CASASEVAVGQYF
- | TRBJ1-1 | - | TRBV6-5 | TGTGCCAGCGGAACCCGACAGGCCATGAACACTGAAGCTTTCTTT | CASGTRQAMNTEAFF
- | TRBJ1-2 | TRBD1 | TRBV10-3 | TGTGCCATCAGTGTGGGACAGGCGGGAAAAGGTATTAGTGGCTACACCTTC | CAISVGQAGKGISGYTF
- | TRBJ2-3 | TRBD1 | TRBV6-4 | TGTGCCAGCAGTGACGCAGGGGGTGACGATACGCAGTATTTT | CASSDAGGDDTQYF
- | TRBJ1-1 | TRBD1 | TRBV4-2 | TGTGCCAGCAGCCAAGTCCCAGGGGGGAACACTGAAGCTTTCTTT | CASSQVPGGNTEAFF
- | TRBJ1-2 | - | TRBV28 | TGTGCCAGCTACAACCGAGGGCGGATAGCTAACTATGGCTACACCTTC | CASYNRGRIANYGYTF
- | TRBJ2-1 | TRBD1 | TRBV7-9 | TGTGCCAGCAGCCTGGGACAGGGTCGGTGGGAGCAGTTCTTC | CASSLGQGRWEQFF
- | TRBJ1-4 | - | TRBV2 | TGTGCCAGCAGTGATCCAGGGTGGGATAATGAAAAACTGTTTTTT | CASSDPGWDNEKLFF
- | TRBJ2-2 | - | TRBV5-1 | TGCGCCAGCAGCCGCGGGGAGTACACCGGGGAGCTGTTTTTT | CASSRGEYTGELFF
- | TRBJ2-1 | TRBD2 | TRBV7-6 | TGTGCCAGCAGCTCCGGACTAGCGGGAGCTTATGAGCAGTTCTTC | CASSSGLAGAYEQFF